This T cell receptor beta chain was documented in a study of blood T cell repertoires in COVID-19. Study details: COVID-19 samples, acute and convalescent, were from the United States, Italy and Spain.

This clone was found a few times. V dropped 3 bases and J dropped 7; count of bases not matched to a gene: 14. This CDR3 has 16 residues. Germline CDR1 reads SQVTM; CDR2 reads ANQGSEA. Method: immunoSEQ multiplex PCR; TCRdb's copy keeps in-frame clones and lacks some. The sample carries around 240,000 clones, 80% to 90% recorded once. Specimen: PBMCs or T cells enriched from blood (not recorded which). This clonotype originated in a woman in her fifties or sixties who had recovered from COVID-19. The genes are TRBV29-1 and TRBJ2-1, with 8 positions matching TRBD2. CDR3 amino acids: CSVDTFLQRETNEQFF. The CDR3 DNA reads TGCAGCGTTGATACGTTCCTCCAGCGGGAGACAAATGAGCAGTTCTTC.